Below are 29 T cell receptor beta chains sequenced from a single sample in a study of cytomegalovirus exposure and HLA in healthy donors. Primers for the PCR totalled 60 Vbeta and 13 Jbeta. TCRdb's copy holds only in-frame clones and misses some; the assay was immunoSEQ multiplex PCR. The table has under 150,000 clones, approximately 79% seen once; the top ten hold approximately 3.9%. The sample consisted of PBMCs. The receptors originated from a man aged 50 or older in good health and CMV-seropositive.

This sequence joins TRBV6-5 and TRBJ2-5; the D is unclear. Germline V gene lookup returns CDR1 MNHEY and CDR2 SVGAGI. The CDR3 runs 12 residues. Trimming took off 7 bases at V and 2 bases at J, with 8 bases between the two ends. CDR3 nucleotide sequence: TGTGCCAGCAAGGCAGGTCAAGAGACCCAGTACTTC. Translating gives CASKAGQETQYF.

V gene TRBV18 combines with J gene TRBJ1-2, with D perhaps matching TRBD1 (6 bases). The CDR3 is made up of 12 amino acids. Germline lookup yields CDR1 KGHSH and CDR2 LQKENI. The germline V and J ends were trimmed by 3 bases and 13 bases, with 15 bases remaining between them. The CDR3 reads CASSPVQDSSTF. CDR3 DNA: TGTGCCAGCTCACCCGTGCAGGACAGTAGCACCTTC.

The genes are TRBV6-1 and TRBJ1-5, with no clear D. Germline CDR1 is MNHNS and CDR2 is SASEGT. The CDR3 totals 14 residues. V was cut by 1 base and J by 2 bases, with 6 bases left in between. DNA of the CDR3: TGTGCCAGCAGTGAAGGGCAGGGCAATCAGCCCCAGCATTTT. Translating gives CASSEGQGNQPQHF.

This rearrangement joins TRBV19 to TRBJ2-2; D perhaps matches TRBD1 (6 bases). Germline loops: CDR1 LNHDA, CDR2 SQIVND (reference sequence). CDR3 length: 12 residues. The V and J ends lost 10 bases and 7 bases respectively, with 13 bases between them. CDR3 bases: TGTGCCAACAGGGTTCGGGTCGGGGAGCTGTTTTTT. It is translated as CANRVRVGELFF.

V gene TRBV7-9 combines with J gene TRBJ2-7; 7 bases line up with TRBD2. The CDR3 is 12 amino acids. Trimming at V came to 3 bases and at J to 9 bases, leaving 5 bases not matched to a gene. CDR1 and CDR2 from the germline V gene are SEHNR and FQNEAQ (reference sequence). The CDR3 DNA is TGTGCCAGCAGCTTTAGTGGGGGGGTGCAGTACTTC. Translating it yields CASSFSGGVQYF.

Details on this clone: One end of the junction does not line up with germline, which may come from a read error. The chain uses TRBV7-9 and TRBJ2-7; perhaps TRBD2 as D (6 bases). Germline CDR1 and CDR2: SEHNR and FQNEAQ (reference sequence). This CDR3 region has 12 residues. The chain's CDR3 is CSSRSTSYEQYF. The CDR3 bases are TGTTCCAGCAGGTCGACTAGCTACGAGCAGTACTTC.

In DNA, the CDR3 is TGTGCCAGCAGTCTCGGGATTAACAATGAGCAGTTCTTC. Translated: CASSLGINNEQFF. The chain uses TRBV28 and TRBJ2-1; possibly TRBD2 for D (5 bases). Germline CDR1 reads MDHEN; CDR2 reads SYDVKM. The germline V and J ends were trimmed by 5 bases and 5 bases, with 10 bases remaining between them. The length of the CDR3 is 13 residues. The full variable domain, with the rest looked up from reference TRBV28 and TRBJ2-1, is DVKVTQSSRYLVKRTGEKVFLECVQDMDHENMFWYRQDPGLGLRLIYFSYDVKMKEKGDIPEGYSVSREKKERFSLILESASTNQTSMYLCASSLGINNEQFFGPGTRLTVL.

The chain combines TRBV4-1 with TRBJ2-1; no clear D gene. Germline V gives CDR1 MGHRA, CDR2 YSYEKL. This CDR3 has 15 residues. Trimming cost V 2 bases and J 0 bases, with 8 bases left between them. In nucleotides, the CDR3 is TGCGCCAGCAGCCAACGCTCGAGCTCCTACAATGAGCAGTTCTTC. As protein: CASSQRSSSYNEQFF.

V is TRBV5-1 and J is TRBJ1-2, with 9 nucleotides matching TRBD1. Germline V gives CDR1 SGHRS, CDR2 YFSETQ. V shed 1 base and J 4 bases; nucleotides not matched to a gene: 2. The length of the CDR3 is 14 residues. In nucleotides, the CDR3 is TGCGCCAGCAGCTTGAGGACAGGGGCCTATGGCTACACCTTC. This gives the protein CASSLRTGAYGYTF.

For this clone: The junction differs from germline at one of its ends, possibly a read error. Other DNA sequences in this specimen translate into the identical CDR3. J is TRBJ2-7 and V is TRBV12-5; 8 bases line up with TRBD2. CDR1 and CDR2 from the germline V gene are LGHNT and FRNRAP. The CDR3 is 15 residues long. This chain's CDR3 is CASGLEGGRTYEQYF. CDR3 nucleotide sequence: TGTGCTAGTGGTTTGGAGGGCGGGAGGACTTACGAGCAATACTTC.

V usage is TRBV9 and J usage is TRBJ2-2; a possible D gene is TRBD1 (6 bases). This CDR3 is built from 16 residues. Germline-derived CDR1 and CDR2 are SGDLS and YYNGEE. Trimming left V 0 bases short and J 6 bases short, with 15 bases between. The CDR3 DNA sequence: TGTGCCAGCAGCGTAGAATTGGCAGGGGTGGCCGGGGAGCTGTTTTTT. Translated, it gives CASSVELAGVAGELFF.

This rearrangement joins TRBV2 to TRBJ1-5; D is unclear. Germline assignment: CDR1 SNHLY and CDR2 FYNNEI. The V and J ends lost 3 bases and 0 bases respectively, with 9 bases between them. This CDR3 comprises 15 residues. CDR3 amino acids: CASSDPGDSNQPQHF. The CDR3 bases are TGTGCCAGCAGTGATCCAGGCGATAGCAATCAGCCCCAGCATTTT.

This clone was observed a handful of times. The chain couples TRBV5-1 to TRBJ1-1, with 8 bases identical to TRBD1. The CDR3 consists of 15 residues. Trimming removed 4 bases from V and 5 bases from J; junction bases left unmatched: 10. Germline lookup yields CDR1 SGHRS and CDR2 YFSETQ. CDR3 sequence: CASSQRTGPKTEAFF. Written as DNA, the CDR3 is TGCGCCAGCAGCCAAAGGACAGGGCCAAAGACTGAAGCTTTCTTT.

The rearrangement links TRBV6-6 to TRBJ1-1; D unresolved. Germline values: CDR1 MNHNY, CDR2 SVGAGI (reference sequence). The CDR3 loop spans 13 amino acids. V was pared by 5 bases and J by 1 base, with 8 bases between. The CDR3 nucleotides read TGTGCCAGCAGTATTTCCTCGAACACTGAAGCTTTCTTT. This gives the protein CASSISSNTEAFF.

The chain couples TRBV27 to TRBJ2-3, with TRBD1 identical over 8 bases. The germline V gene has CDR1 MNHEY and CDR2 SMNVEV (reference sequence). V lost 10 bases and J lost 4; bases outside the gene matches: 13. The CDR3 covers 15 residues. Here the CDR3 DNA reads TGTGCCACGTTCGGGGTCAGGGGGCGGTCAGATACGCAGTATTTT. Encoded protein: CATFGVRGRSDTQYF.

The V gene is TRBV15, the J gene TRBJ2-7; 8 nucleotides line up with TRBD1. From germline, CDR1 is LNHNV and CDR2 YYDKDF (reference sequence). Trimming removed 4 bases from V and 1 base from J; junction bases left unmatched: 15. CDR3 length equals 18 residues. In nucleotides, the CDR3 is TGTGCCACCAGCAATCCTGACGACAGGGGTGGAAGGTCCTACGAGCAGTACTTC. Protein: CATSNPDDRGGRSYEQYF.

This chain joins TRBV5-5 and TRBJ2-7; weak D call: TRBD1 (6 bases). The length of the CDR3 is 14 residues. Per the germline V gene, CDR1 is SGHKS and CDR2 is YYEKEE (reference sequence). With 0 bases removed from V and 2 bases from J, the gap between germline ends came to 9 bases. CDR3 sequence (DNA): TGTGCCAGCAGCTTGGTAGCAGGGGCCTACGAGCAGTACTTC. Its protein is CASSLVAGAYEQYF. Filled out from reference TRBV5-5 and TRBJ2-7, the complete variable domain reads DAGVTQSPTHLIKTRGQQVTLRCSPISGHKSVSWYQQVLGQGPQFIFQYYEKEERGRGNFPDRFSARQFPNYSSELNVNALLLGDSALYLCASSLVAGAYEQYFGPGTRLTVT.

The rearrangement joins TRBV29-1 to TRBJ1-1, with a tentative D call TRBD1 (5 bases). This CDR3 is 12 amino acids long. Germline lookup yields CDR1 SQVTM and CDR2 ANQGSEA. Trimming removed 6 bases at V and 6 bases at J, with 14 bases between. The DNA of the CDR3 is TGCAGCGTCGACTCTCGGGGGGCTGAAGCTTTCTTT. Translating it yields CSVDSRGAEAFF.

CDR3 in DNA: TGTGCCAGCAGCTTAGGGAGGACGGAATTTTCTAACACTGAAGCTTTCTTT. Translating gives CASSLGRTEFSNTEAFF. This rearrangement joins TRBV7-9 to TRBJ1-1; D unresolved. Germline V CDR1 and CDR2: SEHNR, FQNEAQ (reference sequence). Trimming stripped 1 base from V and 2 bases from J, with 17 bases between. The CDR3 has 17 amino acids.

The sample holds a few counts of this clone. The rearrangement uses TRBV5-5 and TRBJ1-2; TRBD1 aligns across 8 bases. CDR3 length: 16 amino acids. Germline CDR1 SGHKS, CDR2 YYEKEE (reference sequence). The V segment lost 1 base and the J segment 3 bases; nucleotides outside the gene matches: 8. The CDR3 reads CASSLRDRTNHYGYTF. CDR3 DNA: TGTGCCAGCAGCTTGAGGGACAGGACCAATCACTATGGCTACACCTTC.

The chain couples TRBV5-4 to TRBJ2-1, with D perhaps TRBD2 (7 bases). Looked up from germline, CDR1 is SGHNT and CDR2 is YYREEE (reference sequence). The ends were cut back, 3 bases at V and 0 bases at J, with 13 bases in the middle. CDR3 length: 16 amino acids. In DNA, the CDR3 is TGTGCCAGCAGCTGGGGGGGCGGGGGCTCCTACAATGAGCAGTTCTTC. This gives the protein CASSWGGGGSYNEQFF.

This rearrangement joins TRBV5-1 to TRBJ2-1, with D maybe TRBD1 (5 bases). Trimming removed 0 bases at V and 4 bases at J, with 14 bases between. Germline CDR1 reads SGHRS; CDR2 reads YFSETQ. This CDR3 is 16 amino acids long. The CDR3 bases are TGCGCCAGCAGCTTGGATATGGGTGGACATTACAATGAGCAGTTCTTC. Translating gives CASSLDMGGHYNEQFF. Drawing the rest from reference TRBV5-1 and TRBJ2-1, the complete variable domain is KAGVTQTPRYLIKTRGQQVTLSCSPISGHRSVSWYQQTPGQGLQFLFEYFSETQRNKGNFPGRFSGRQFSNSRSEMNVSTLELGDSALYLCASSLDMGGHYNEQFFGPGTRLTVL.

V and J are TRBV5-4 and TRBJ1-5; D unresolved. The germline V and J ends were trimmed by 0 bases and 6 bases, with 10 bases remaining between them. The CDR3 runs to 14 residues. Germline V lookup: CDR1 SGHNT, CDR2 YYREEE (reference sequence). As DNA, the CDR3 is TGTGCCAGCAGCTTGGGAGGGTCCGGTCAGCCCCAGCATTTT. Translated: CASSLGGSGQPQHF.

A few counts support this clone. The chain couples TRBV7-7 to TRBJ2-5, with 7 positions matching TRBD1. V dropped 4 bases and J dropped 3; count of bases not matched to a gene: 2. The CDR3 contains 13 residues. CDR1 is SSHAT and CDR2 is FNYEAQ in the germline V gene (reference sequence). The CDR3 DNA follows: TGTGCCAGCAGCTCCGACAGGGAAGAGACCCAGTACTTC. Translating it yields CASSSDREETQYF.

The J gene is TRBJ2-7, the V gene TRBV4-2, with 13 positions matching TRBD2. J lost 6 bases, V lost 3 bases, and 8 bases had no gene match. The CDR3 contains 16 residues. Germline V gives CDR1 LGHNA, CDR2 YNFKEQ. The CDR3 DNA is TGTGCCAGCAGCCAGGCTGCCGGACTAGCGGGAGCCGAGCAGTACTTC. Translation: CASSQAAGLAGAEQYF.

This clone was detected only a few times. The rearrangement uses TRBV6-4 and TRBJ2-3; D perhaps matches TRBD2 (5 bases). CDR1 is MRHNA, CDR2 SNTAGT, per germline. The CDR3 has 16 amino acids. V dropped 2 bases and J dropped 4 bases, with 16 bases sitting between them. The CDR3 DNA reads TGTGCCAGCAGTGACGGCCGAGGAGGCGAGGCAGATACGCAGTATTTT. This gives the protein CASSDGRGGEADTQYF.

CDR3: CASWQGAGELFF. The CDR3 DNA reads as TGTGCCAGCTGGCAGGGGGCCGGGGAGCTGTTTTTT. The chain is built from TRBV27 and TRBJ2-2; 7 bases fit TRBD1. Germline loops: CDR1 MNHEY, CDR2 SMNVEV (reference sequence). The CDR3 totals 12 residues. J lost 6 bases, V lost 8 bases, and 3 bases had no gene match.

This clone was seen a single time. DNA of the CDR3: TGTGCCAGCAGCTTTGTCCGCCGTGACACTAGATCACCCCTCCACTTT. Protein sequence: CASSFVRRDTRSPLHF. The chain combines TRBV7-8 with TRBJ1-6; D ambiguous. Between the trimmed V and J ends, which lost 3 bases and 10 bases, there was a span of 19 bases. Germline V lookup: CDR1 SGHVS, CDR2 FQNEAQ. This CDR3 region has 16 residues.

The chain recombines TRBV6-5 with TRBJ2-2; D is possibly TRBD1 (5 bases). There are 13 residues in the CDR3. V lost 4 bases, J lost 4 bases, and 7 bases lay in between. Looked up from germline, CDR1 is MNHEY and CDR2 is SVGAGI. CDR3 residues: CASSSRATGELFF. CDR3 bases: TGTGCCAGCAGTTCCAGGGCCACCGGGGAGCTGTTTTTT.